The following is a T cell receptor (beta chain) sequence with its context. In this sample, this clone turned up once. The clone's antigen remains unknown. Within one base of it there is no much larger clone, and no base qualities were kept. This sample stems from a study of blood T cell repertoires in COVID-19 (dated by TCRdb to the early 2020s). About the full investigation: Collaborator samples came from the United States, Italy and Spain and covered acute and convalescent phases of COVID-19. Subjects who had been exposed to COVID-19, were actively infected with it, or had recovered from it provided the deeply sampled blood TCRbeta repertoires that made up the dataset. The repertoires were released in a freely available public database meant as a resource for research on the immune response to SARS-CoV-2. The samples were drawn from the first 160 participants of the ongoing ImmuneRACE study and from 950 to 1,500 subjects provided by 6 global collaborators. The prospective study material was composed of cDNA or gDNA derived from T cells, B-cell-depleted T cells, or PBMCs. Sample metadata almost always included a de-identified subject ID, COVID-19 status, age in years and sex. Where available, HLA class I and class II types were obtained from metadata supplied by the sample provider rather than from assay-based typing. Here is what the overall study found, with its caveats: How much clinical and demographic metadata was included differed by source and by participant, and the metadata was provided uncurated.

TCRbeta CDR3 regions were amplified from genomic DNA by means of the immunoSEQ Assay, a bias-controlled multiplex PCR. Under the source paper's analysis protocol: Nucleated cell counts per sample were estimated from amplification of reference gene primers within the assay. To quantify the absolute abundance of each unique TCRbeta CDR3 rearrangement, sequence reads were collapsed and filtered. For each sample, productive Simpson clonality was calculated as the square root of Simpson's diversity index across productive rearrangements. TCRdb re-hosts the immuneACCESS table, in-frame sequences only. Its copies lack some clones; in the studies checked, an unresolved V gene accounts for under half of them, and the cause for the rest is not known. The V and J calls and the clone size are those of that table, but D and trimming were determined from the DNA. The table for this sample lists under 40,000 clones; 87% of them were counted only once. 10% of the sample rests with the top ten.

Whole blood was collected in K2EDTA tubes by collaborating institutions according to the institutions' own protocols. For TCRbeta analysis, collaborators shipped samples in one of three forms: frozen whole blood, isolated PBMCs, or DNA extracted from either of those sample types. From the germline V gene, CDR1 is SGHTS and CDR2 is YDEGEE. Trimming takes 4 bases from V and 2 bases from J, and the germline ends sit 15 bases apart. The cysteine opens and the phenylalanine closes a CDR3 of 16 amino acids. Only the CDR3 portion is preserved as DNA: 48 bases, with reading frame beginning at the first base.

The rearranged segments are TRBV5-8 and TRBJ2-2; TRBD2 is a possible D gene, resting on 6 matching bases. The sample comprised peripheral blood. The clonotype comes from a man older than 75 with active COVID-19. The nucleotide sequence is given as TGTGCCAGCAGCCTCCATAGCGGAATTAACACCGGGGAGCTGTTTTTT. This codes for CASSLHSGINTGELFF.